The source of this TCR beta chain is a study of OX40 agonist ivuxolimab in advanced cancers. Trimming took 3 bases from V and 7 from J, leaving 6 bases between them. The germline V gene encodes CDR1 SGHTA and CDR2 FQGNSA. The CDR3 extends over 11 amino acids. Profiled with immunoSEQ multiplex PCR; TCRdb holds only in-frame clones, not every one. The data show roughly 77,000 clones, with 85% to 95% seen just once and 9.5% to 12% held by the top ten. The material sequenced was CD4+ or CD8+ T cells sorted from blood, taken in a trial of the OX40 agonist ivuxolimab. This sequence joins TRBV7-2 and TRBJ1-2; D is uncertain. The receptor was derived from an adult with an advanced solid tumor such as melanoma, head and neck, liver or kidney cancer. CDR3 nucleotides: TGTGCCAGCAGCTTTGGTTTTGGCTACACCTTC. This sequence encodes CASSFGFGYTF.